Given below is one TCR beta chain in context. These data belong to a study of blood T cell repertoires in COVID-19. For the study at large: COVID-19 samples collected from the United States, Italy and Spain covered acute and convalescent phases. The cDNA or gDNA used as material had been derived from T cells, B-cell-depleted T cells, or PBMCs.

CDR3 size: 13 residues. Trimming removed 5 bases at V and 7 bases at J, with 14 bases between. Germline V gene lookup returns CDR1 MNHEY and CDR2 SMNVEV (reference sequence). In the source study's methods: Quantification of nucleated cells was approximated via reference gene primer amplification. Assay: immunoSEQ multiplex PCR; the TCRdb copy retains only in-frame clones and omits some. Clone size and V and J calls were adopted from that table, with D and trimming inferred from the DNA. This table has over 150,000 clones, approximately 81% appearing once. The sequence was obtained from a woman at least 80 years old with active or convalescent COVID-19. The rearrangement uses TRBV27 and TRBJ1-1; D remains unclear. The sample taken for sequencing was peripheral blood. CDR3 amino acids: CASSPAWQDEAFF. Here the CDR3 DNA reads TGTGCCAGCAGTCCCGCATGGCAGGATGAAGCTTTCTTT.